Below, 7 T cell receptor beta chains from the same sample are listed, as sequenced in a study of molecular identifiers for immune sequencing clone quantification. One entry per CDR3 protein, called by TCRdb with MiXCR from the PCR reads. This repertoire shows approximately 590,000 distinct CDR3 sequences, around 25% found once; its top ten account for approximately 0.75%. Sequencing was performed on naive CD8+ T cells from blood, with Jurkat cell RNA spiked in. The subset denotes: FACS-sorted CD8+CD4-CCR7+CD45RA+ naive T cells. The receptors shown here come from a human donor in good health. Some libraries in this study had Jurkat cell RNA spiked in.

The V and J genes are TRBV30 and TRBJ2-7; 9 positions agree with TRBD1. The CDR3 sequence is 15 residues long. The J segment lost 2 bases and the V segment lost 1 base, leaving 6 bases of the junction unmatched. Germline V CDR1 and CDR2: GTSNPN, SVGIG (reference sequence). CDR3 in DNA: TGTGCCTGGAGTGCGTGGGACAGGGTTGCCTACGAGCAGTACTTC. It translates to CAWSAWDRVAYEQYF. Full variable domain (rest looked up from reference TRBV30 and TRBJ2-7): SQTIHQWPATLVQPVGSPLSLECTVEGTSNPNLYWYRQAAGRGLQLLFYSVGIGQISSEVPQNLSASRPQDRQFILSSKKLLLSDSGFYLCAWSAWDRVAYEQYFGPGTRLTVT.

The sample holds a few counts of this clonotype. The chain combines TRBV4-3 with TRBJ2-6, with D possibly called TRBD1 or TRBD2 (6 bases each). Between the trimmed V and J ends, which lost 8 bases and 4 bases, there was a span of 24 bases. This CDR3 spans 18 amino acids. Germline V gene lookup returns CDR1 LGHNA and CDR2 YSLEER. The CDR3 is CASSKSRGTLGGANVLTF. In DNA form, the CDR3 reads TGCGCCAGCTCGAAATCGAGGGGGACTCTGGGCGGGGCCAACGTCCTGACTTTC.

The chain couples TRBV10-3 to TRBJ2-2; D perhaps matches TRBD1 (6 bases). The ends were cut back, 0 bases at V and 4 bases at J, with 15 bases in the middle. The length of the CDR3 is 17 residues. Germline V CDR1 and CDR2: ENHRY, SYGVKD. The CDR3 sequence: CAISESVLSGVTGELFF. The CDR3 bases are TGTGCCATCAGTGAGTCGGTTCTCTCAGGGGTCACCGGGGAGCTGTTTTTT.

This clonotype was found once. A much larger clone lies a single base off, so this may be a read error. This chain joins TRBV5-6 and TRBJ2-3, with D perhaps matching TRBD2 (6 bases). Trimming left V 0 bases short and J 3 bases short, with 17 bases between. Germline lookup yields CDR1 SGHDT and CDR2 YYEEEE. The CDR3 is 17 residues long. Here the CDR3 reads CASSLGKVAEATDTQYF. CDR3 DNA: TGTGCCAGCAGCTTGGGGAAAGTAGCGGAAGCGACAGATACGCAGTATTTT.

This clonotype was seen at least ten times. This chain joins TRBV9 and TRBJ2-3, with D unclear. The germline gives CDR1 SGDLS, CDR2 YYNGEE. The CDR3 has 15 residues. Trimming cost V 5 bases and J 0 bases, with 13 bases left between them. The CDR3 protein is CASRPSGASTDTQYF. CDR3 nucleotide sequence: TGTGCCAGCAGACCCTCGGGCGCTAGCACAGATACGCAGTATTTT.

Note on this clonotype: A much larger clone lies one base from this, so it may be a read error. This chain joins TRBV12-3 or TRBV12-4 and TRBJ1-4, with D possibly TRBD1 on 6 matching bases. The CDR3 covers 15 residues. V gave up 3 bases and J gave up 6 bases, with 14 bases separating them. In DNA, the CDR3 is TGTGCCAGCAGTTTCTCTGCAGGGGCGGATGAAAAACTGTTTTTT. Encoded protein: CASSFSAGADEKLFF.

This clonotype has just a few counts. J is TRBJ2-1 and V is TRBV13, with 12 bases lining up with TRBD2. The CDR3 contains 17 residues. Germline V gene lookup returns CDR1 PRHDT and CDR2 FYEKMQ (reference sequence). V lost 3 bases, J lost 6 bases, and 9 bases stayed unmatched. As DNA, the CDR3 is TGTGCCAGCAGCTTGCGCGGACTAGCGGGACCTGGCAATGAGCAGTTCTTC. Its translation is CASSLRGLAGPGNEQFF.